These 7 T cell receptor beta chains were sequenced from one sample in a study of blood T cell repertoires in COVID-19 (dated by TCRdb to between 2020 and 2021). The library was obtained by the immunoSEQ multiplex PCR assay. Entries here come from immuneACCESS through TCRdb and include only in-frame sequences with V and J called. Some clones fail to appear in such tables; in the studies checked, an unresolved V gene covers under half of the shortfall, and the cause of the remainder is unknown. Present in this sample are 200,000 to 250,000 clones, roughly nine tenths of which were seen just once. The ten largest clones capture about 1.7% of the sample. Sequencing used peripheral blood. The receptor set was obtained from a man in his 70s with acute or convalescent COVID-19.

The CDR3 region has the DNA TGCGCCAGCAGCCAAGACGCGCAACGCACCATATATTTT. Protein product: CASSQDAQRTIYF. V and J are TRBV4-1 and TRBJ1-3; D not resolved. V shed 0 bases and J shed 9 bases, with 9 bases lying between them. Per the germline V gene, CDR1 is MGHRA and CDR2 is YSYEKL. This CDR3 spans 13 amino acids.

The V and J genes are TRBV7-9 and TRBJ2-5, with TRBD1 identical over 7 bases. Per the germline V gene, CDR1 is SEHNR and CDR2 is FQNEAQ (reference sequence). This CDR3 comprises 16 residues. Trimming took 1 base from V and 2 from J; bases not matched to a gene: 7. CDR3 bases: TGTGCCAGCAGCTTAGGGGTACAGGGGCGACAAGAGACCCAGTACTTC. Residues: CASSLGVQGRQETQYF.

The chain employs TRBV11-2 and TRBJ1-2; D gene unclear. V lost 5 bases to trimming and J lost 8 bases, with 18 bases between them. Per the germline V gene, CDR1 is SGHAT and CDR2 is FQNNGV. The CDR3 loop spans 14 amino acids. CDR3 sequence (DNA): TGTGCCAGCAGCCTTAGTCCGGTTAGGAGCGGCTACACCTTC. It is translated as CASSLSPVRSGYTF.

As to this clone: The identical CDR3 is also encoded by other nucleotide sequences in the sample. The chain uses TRBV5-1 and TRBJ1-2; D is ambiguous. Per germline, CDR1 SGHRS and CDR2 YFSETQ. This CDR3 spans 14 amino acids. V was clipped by 0 bases and J by 4 bases, with 10 bases between them. The DNA for the CDR3 is TGCGCCAGCAGCTTGGCCTCGGGGAGCTATGGCTACACCTTC. This encodes CASSLASGSYGYTF.

This chain links TRBV5-4 with TRBJ2-1, with D perhaps TRBD1 (6 bases). Per the germline V gene, CDR1 is SGHNT and CDR2 is YYREEE (reference sequence). The CDR3 has 16 amino acids. Deletions cut 5 bases from V and 1 base from J, with 16 bases between. CDR3 region: CASRGAPALSYNEQFF. CDR3 in DNA: TGTGCCAGCAGGGGGGCTCCGGCTCTTTCCTACAATGAGCAGTTCTTC.

The chain joins TRBV27 to TRBJ2-7, with D maybe TRBD1 (7 bases). From germline, CDR1 is MNHEY and CDR2 SMNVEV (reference sequence). This CDR3 has 13 residues. Deletions cut 8 bases from V and 6 bases from J, with 17 bases between. CDR3 DNA: TGTGCCAGCGGCTACCGGGGGACAGCCGAGCAGTACTTC. The encoded protein is CASGYRGTAEQYF.

The chain combines TRBV12-3 or TRBV12-4 with TRBJ2-1; D gene uncertain. CDR3 length: 12 residues. V lost 4 bases and J 12 bases, leaving 13 bases between the germline ends. This CDR3 reads CASSSTSGGQFF. For the CDR3, the DNA is TGTGCCAGCAGTTCGACCTCCGGCGGGCAGTTCTTC.